The T cell receptor (beta chain) described here comes from a study of CXCR3-negative and CXCR3-positive naive CD8 T cells. The CDR3 is 11 amino acids. Overall study results and limits: High diversity, comparable across both naive subsets, contrasted with much lower diversity in memory CD8+ cells.

The authors prepared UMI-labeled TRB cDNA libraries by 5' RACE. TCRdb reprocessed the 5' RACE reads and reports one entry per CDR3 protein, with no DNA. The sample includes approximately 53,000 distinct CDR3 sequences. About this clonotype: Its target is unknown.

Sequenced input: memory CD8+ T cells from blood. The clonotype comes from a human donor in good health. Some clones in this sample may be carry-over from other donors' samples. The chain recombines TRBV23-1 with TRBJ1-1. TRBV23-1 is an ORF for which the function is uncertain. The CDR3 sequence is CASSQDTEAFF.